This T cell receptor beta chain originates from a study of T cell changes during pregnancy in multiple sclerosis. CDR1 KGHSH and CDR2 LQKENI come from the germline V gene. V was shortened by 2 bases and J by 6 bases, with 24 bases between the two germline ends. The CDR3 sequence is 18 residues long. The repertoire was sequenced with immunoSEQ multiplex PCR; TCRdb's copy has only in-frame clones and lacks some. This table has tens of thousands of clones, 80% to 95% appearing once. The TCR comes from a female donor with multiple sclerosis, enrolled in a pregnancy study. The chain combines TRBV18 with TRBJ2-3; the D gene is possibly TRBD2 (6 bases). The specimen comprised peripheral blood, sampled after pregnancy. The DNA of the CDR3 is TGTGCCAGCTCACCATTAAGCTCGACTAGGGTGGGATCGGATACGCAGTATTTT. Its protein product is CASSPLSSTRVGSDTQYF.